The clone carrying this TCR beta chain was observed many times. This sample stems from a study of regulatory T cells in long-lasting Graves disease. Time point specified: newly diagnosed GD, antithyroid drugs for less than 3 months. The TCR library was prepared using RNA isolated from PBMCs. Xi'an, China, was home to the endocrinology department that provided patients. Building the TCR beta libraries relied on iRepertoire HTBI primers, and CDR3 regions underwent Arm-PCR. In the original analysis: The study identified around 62 TRBV and about 14 TRBJ segments across samples. One entry per CDR3 protein, called by TCRdb with MiXCR from the multiplex PCR reads. These V and J calls are TCRdb output, not the study's own analysis. The profile covers some 330,000 distinct CDR3 sequences, with about 12% appearing a single time and 18% taken by the ten largest. The CDR3 contains 18 residues. In germline, CDR1 is MNHEY, CDR2 SVGAGI. V lost 0 bases and J lost 2; bases outside the gene matches: 9.

This sample also belongs to another study, concerning T cells in Graves' hyperthyroidism and ophthalmopathy. Turning to that study: Graves' hyperthyroidism is called stable when ophthalmopathy does not progress within 18 months.

V and J are TRBV6-5 and TRBJ2-3; TRBD1 agrees at 9 bases. The specimen was peripheral blood mononuclear cells (PBMCs), collected at new diagnosis, from a patient treated with antithyroid drugs. The clonotype was recovered from a woman under 30 with Graves disease. CDR3 DNA: TGTGCCAGCAGTTACTCCACTTGGGACAGGGTCGACACAGATACGCAGTATTTT. Its protein is CASSYSTWDRVDTDTQYF.